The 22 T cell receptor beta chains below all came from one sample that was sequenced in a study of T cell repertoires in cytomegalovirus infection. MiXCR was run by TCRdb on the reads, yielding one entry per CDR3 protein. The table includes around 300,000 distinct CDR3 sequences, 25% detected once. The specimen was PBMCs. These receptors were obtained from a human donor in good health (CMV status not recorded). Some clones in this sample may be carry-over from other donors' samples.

CDR3 bases: TGTGCCAGCGCCGGACAGAAAAGTGGGACCCAGTACTTC. Translated, it gives CASAGQKSGTQYF. The chain links TRBV6-2 or TRBV6-3 to TRBJ2-5; D is possibly TRBD1 (6 bases). Germline CDR1 MNHEY, CDR2 SVGEGT. V was trimmed by 8 bases and J by 7 bases, leaving 17 bases between them. The CDR3 runs to 13 residues.

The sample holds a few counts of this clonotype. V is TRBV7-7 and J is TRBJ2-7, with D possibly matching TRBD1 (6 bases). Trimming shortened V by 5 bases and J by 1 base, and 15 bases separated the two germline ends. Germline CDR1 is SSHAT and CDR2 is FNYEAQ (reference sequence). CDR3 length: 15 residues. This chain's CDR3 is CASSPGQHSSYEQYF. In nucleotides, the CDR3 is TGTGCCAGCAGCCCCGGACAGCATTCGTCCTACGAGCAGTACTTC. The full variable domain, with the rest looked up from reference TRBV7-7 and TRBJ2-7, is GAGVSQSPRYKVTKRGQDVTLRCDPISSHATLYWYQQALGQGPEFLTYFNYEAQPDKSGLPSDRFSAERPEGSISTLTIQRTEQRDSAMYRCASSPGQHSSYEQYFGPGTRLTVT.

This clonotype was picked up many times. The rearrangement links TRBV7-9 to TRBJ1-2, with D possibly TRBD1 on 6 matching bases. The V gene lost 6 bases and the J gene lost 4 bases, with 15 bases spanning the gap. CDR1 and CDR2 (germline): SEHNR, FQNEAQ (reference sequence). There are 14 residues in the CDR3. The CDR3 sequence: CASRWDNYFYGYTF. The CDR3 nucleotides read TGTGCCAGCAGATGGGACAACTACTTCTATGGCTACACCTTC.

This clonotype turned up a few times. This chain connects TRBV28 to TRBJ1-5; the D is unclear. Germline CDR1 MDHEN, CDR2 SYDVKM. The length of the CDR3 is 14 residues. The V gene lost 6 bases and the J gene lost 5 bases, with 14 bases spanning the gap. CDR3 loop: CASRPGEGYQPQHF. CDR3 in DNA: TGTGCCAGCAGGCCCGGGGAGGGCTATCAGCCCCAGCATTTT.

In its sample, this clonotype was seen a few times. This CDR3 reads CSAPDYSEQFF. DNA for the CDR3: TGCAGTGCCCCTGACTATAGTGAGCAGTTCTTC. The chain is built from TRBV20-1 and TRBJ2-1; D might be TRBD2 (5 bases). CDR3 size: 11 residues. Germline loops: CDR1 DFQATT, CDR2 SNEGSKA (reference sequence). The V gene lost 6 bases and the J gene lost 9 bases, with 12 bases spanning the gap.

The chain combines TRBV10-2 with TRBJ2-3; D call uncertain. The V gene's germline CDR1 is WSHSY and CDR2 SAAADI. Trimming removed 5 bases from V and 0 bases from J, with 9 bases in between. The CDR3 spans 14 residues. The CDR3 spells CASSQFASTDTQYF. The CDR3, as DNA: TGCGCCAGCAGTCAATTCGCTAGCACAGATACGCAGTATTTT.

The CDR3 spells CASSQDGETQYF. The CDR3 DNA reads TGTGCCAGCAGCCAAGATGGTGAGACCCAGTACTTC. V usage is TRBV3-1 and J usage is TRBJ2-5; no clear D. The germline V gene encodes CDR1 LGHDT and CDR2 YNNKEL (reference sequence). The CDR3 has 12 residues. Trimming cost V 0 bases and J 5 bases, with 4 bases left between them.

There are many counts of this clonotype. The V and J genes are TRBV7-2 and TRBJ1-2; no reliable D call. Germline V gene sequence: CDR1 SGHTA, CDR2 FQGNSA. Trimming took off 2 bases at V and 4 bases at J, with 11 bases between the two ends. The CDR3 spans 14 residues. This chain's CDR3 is CASSLLAASYGYTF. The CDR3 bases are TGTGCCAGCAGCTTATTGGCGGCCAGCTATGGCTACACCTTC.

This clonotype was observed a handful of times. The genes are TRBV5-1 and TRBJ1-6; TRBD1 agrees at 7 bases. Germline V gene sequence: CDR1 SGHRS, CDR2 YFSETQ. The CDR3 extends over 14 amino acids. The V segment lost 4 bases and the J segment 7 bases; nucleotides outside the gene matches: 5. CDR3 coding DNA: TGCGCCAGCAGCGGAGGGACAGCAAATTCACCCCTCCACTTT. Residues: CASSGGTANSPLHF.

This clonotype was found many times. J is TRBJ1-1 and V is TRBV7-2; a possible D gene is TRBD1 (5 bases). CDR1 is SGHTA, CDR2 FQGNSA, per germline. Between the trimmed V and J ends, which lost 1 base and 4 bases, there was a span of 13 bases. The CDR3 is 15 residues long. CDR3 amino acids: CASSLGAGRGTEAFF. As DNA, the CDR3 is TGTGCCAGCAGCTTAGGCGCGGGGCGGGGCACTGAAGCTTTCTTT.

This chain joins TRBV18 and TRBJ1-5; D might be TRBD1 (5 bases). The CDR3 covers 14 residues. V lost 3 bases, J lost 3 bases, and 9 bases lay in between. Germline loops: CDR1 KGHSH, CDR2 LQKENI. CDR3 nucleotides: TGTGCCAGCTCACCGGGGGAATTCAATCAGCCCCAGCATTTT. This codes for CASSPGEFNQPQHF.

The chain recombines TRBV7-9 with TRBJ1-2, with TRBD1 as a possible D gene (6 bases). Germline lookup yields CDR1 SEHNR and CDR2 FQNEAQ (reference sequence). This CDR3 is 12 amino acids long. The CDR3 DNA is TGTGCAGAGACAGGACCCACGGATGGCTACACCTTC. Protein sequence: CAETGPTDGYTF.

The CDR3 reads CASEGGSYEQYF. CDR3 DNA: TGTGCCAGCGAGGGGGGTTCCTACGAGCAGTACTTC. This chain uses TRBV2 with TRBJ2-7; D might be TRBD1 or TRBD2, each matching 6 bases. V lost 8 bases, J lost 1 base, and 9 bases lay in between. This CDR3 spans 12 amino acids. Per germline, CDR1 SNHLY and CDR2 FYNNEI.

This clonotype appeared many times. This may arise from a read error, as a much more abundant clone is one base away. The CDR3 region has the DNA TGTGCCAGCAGCTTCCGGGGACAAGAGACCCAGTACTTC. Its translation is CASSFRGQETQYF. The genes are TRBV7-9 and TRBJ2-5; D may be TRBD2 (5 bases). Trimming cost V 3 bases and J 2 bases, with 7 bases left between them. Germline lookup yields CDR1 SEHNR and CDR2 FQNEAQ (reference sequence). This CDR3 region has 13 residues.

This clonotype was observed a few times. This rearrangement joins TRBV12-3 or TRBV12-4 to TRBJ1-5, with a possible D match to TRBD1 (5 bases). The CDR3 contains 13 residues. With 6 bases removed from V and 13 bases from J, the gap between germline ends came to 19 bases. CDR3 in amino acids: CASSLGLGPLQHF. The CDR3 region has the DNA TGTGCCAGCAGCTTGGGACTGGGCCCTCTTCAGCATTTT.

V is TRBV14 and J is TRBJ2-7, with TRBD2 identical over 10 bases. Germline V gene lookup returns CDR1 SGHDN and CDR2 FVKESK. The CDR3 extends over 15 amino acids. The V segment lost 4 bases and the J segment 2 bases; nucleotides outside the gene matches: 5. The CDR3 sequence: CASSPRLAGAYEQYF. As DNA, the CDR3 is TGTGCCAGCAGCCCCAGACTAGCGGGCGCCTACGAGCAGTACTTC.

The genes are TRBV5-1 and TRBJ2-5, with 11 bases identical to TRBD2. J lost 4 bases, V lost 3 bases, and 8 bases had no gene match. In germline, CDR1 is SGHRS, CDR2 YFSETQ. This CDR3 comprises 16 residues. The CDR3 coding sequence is TGCGCCAGCAGCTCTGGACCTAGCGGGGGGACAGAGACCCAGTACTTC. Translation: CASSSGPSGGTETQYF. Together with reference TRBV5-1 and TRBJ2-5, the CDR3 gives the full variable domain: KAGVTQTPRYLIKTRGQQVTLSCSPISGHRSVSWYQQTPGQGLQFLFEYFSETQRNKGNFPGRFSGRQFSNSRSEMNVSTLELGDSALYLCASSSGPSGGTETQYFGPGTRLLVL.

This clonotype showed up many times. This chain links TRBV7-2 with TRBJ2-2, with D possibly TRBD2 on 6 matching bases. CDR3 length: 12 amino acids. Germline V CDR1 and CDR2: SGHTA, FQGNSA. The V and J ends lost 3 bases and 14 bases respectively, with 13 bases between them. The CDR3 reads CASSFREAGLFF. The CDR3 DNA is TGTGCCAGCAGCTTCAGGGAGGCGGGCCTGTTTTTT.

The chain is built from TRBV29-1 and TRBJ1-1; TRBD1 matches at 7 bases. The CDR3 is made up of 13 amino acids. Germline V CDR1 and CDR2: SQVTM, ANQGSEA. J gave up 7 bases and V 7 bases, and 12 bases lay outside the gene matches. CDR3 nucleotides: TGCAGCGCCGTGAGGGGGCGCCGGATTGAAGCTTTCTTT. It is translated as CSAVRGRRIEAFF.

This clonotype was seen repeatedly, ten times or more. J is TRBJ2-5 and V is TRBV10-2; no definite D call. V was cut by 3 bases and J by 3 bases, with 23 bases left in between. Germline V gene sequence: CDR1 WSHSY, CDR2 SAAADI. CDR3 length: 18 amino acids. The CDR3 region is CASSDILDPTTVKETQYF. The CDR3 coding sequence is TGCGCCAGCAGTGATATATTGGACCCGACAACTGTGAAAGAGACCCAGTACTTC.

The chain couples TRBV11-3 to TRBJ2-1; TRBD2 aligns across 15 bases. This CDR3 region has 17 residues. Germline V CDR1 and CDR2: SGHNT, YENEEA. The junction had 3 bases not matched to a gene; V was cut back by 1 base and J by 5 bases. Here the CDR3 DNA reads TGTGCCAGCAGCTTAGGGACTAGCGGGAGGGTTGACAATGAGCAGTTCTTC. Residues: CASSLGTSGRVDNEQFF.

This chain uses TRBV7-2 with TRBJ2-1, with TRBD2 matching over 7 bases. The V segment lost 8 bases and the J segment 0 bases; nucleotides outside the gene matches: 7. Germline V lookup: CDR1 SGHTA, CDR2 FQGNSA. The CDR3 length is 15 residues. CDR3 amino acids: CASHRGGSSYNEQFF. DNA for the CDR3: TGTGCCAGCCATAGAGGCGGGAGCTCCTACAATGAGCAGTTCTTC. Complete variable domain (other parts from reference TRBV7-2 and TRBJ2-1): GAGVSQSPSNKVTEKGKDVELRCDPISGHTALYWYRQSLGQGLEFLIYFQGNSAPDKSGLPSDRFSAERTGGSVSTLTIQRTQQEDSAVYLCASHRGGSSYNEQFFGPGTRLTVL.